The 19 T cell receptor beta chains below all came from one sample that was sequenced in a study of monozygotic twins with inflammatory bowel disease. TCRdb re-called the 5' RACE reads; one entry per CDR3 protein, DNA not given. This sample's clone table lists about 450,000 distinct CDR3 sequences. Sequenced: blood. The receptors here all came from a human donor with ulcerative colitis or Crohn's disease, or a healthy co-twin of an affected twin (not recorded which).

The chain is built from TRBV19 and TRBJ1-5. The CDR3 spans 15 residues. Per the germline V gene, CDR1 is LNHDA and CDR2 is SQIVND (reference sequence). CDR3 amino acids: CASSIEALRNQPQHF. Combining the CDR3 with reference TRBV19 and TRBJ1-5 gives the whole variable domain DGGITQSPKYLFRKEGQNVTLSCEQNLNHDAMYWYRQDPGQGLRLIYYSQIVNDFQKGDIAEGYSVSREKKESFPLTVTSAQKNPTAFYLCASSIEALRNQPQHFGDGTRLSIL.

The rearrangement links TRBV5-1 to TRBJ1-1; TCRdb selects TRBD1, and the lack of DNA leaves this call unchecked. The CDR3 contains 14 residues. Germline V CDR1 and CDR2: SGHRS, YFSETQ. The chain's CDR3 is CASSSGGGNTEAFF.

V gene TRBV29-1 combines with J gene TRBJ1-3. The CDR3 is 12 amino acids. Germline-derived CDR1 and CDR2 are SQVTM and ANQGSEA. The CDR3 reads CSVVNPGNTIFF.

J is TRBJ2-1 and V is TRBV2; TCRdb's D gene call, TRBD1, goes unchecked for lack of DNA. The V gene's germline CDR1 is SNHLY and CDR2 FYNNEI. The CDR3 covers 12 residues. The CDR3: CASSEVAREWFF.

This chain uses TRBV10-3 with TRBJ2-3; TCRdb names TRBD1, which stays unverified in the absence of DNA. Looked up from germline, CDR1 is ENHRY and CDR2 is SYGVKD. CDR3 length: 15 residues. CDR3 sequence: CAISERQGVTDTQYF.

This chain links TRBV9 with TRBJ2-3; TCRdb outputs TRBD2, but without DNA this stays unchecked. The germline V gene encodes CDR1 SGDLS and CDR2 YYNGEE. This CDR3 is 16 amino acids long. The CDR3 here is CASSVGGSGSTDTQYF. The full variable domain, its missing parts supplied by reference TRBV9 and TRBJ2-3, is DSGVTQTPKHLITATGQRVTLRCSPRSGDLSVYWYQQSLDQGLQFLIQYYNGEERAKGNILERFSAQQFPDLHSELNLSSLELGDSALYFCASSVGGSGSTDTQYFGPGTRLTVL.

V usage is TRBV20-1 and J usage is TRBJ1-1; TCRdb calls TRBD1, which cannot be checked without DNA. There are 13 residues in the CDR3. CDR1 is DFQATT and CDR2 is SNEGSKA in the germline V gene (reference sequence). CDR3 sequence reads: CSASDREGTEAFF.

The chain joins TRBV5-1 to TRBJ2-7; as DNA is missing, the TRBD2 call by TCRdb cannot be tested. Germline values: CDR1 SGHRS, CDR2 YFSETQ. The CDR3 totals 18 residues. The CDR3 region is CASSQLPPLAGSNYEQYF.

The rearrangement links TRBV12-3 or TRBV12-4 to TRBJ2-7; with no DNA, the TCRdb D assignment of TRBD2 cannot be verified. CDR3 length: 14 residues. CDR3 residues: CASRSGLLFYEQYF.

CDR3: CASSWLFGETQYF. J is TRBJ2-5 and V is TRBV12-3 or TRBV12-4. This CDR3 comprises 13 residues.

This chain connects TRBV5-1 to TRBJ1-1. Germline CDR1 is SGHRS and CDR2 is YFSETQ. The CDR3 sequence is 15 residues long. The chain's CDR3 is CASSQTAFMNTEAFF.

The rearrangement joins TRBV18 to TRBJ2-7; the D call of TRBD1 rests on TCRdb alone, since no DNA is present to check it. CDR1 KGHSH and CDR2 LQKENI come from the germline V gene. The CDR3 has 15 residues. CDR3 loop: CASSPGGFSPYEQYF.

The chain links TRBV25-1 to TRBJ1-6; TCRdb designates TRBD1, a call that cannot be tested without DNA. The CDR3 runs 13 residues. Germline lookup yields CDR1 MGHDK and CDR2 SYGVNS. CDR3 sequence reads: CASSLQGYSPLHF.

J is TRBJ2-5 and V is TRBV10-3; the D call of TRBD1 rests on TCRdb alone, since no DNA is present to check it. CDR1 and CDR2 from the germline V gene are ENHRY and SYGVKD. CDR3 length: 13 amino acids. The CDR3 region is CAISDGGTETQYF.

The gene calls are TRBV12-3 or TRBV12-4 and TRBJ2-2; the D call from TCRdb, TRBD2, cannot be confirmed without DNA. CDR3 length: 12 residues. The CDR3 protein is CASSDYPGELFF.

The V call is TRBV29-1, the J call TRBJ2-1; TCRdb gives TRBD2 as the D gene, but with no DNA this cannot be confirmed. CDR3 length equals 16 residues. From germline, CDR1 is SQVTM and CDR2 ANQGSEA. Here the CDR3 reads CSVGGLAGHGYNEQFF.

The J gene is TRBJ2-7, the V gene TRBV2. This CDR3 is built from 12 residues. Per the germline V gene, CDR1 is SNHLY and CDR2 is FYNNEI. The CDR3 reads CASSVPPSEQYF.

J is TRBJ2-1 and V is TRBV4-1; TCRdb designates TRBD2, a call that cannot be tested without DNA. The germline gives CDR1 MGHRA, CDR2 YSYEKL. The CDR3 runs 21 residues. CDR3 in amino acids: CASSRTRLTSGGSGSYNEQFF.

This chain joins TRBV6-6 and TRBJ2-7. The length of the CDR3 is 13 residues. Germline V gives CDR1 MNHNY, CDR2 SVGAGI (reference sequence). The CDR3 protein is CASSSFRSYEQYF.